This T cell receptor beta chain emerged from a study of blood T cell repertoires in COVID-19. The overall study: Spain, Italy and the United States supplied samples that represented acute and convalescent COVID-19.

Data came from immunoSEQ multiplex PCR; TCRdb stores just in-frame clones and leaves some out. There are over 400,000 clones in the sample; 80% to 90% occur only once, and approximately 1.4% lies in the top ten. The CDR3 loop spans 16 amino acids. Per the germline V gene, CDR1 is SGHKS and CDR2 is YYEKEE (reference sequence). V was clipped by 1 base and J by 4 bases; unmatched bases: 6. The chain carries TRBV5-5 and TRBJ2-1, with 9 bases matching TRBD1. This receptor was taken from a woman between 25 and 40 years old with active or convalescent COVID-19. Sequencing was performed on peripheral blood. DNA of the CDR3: TGTGCCAGCAGCTTGTCATGGACAGGGGATTACAATGAGCAGTTCTTC. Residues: CASSLSWTGDYNEQFF.